This T cell receptor (beta chain) comes out of a study of T cells in Graves' hyperthyroidism and ophthalmopathy. This CDR3 contains 14 residues. V was trimmed by 8 bases and J by 5 bases, leaving 16 bases between them. Germline values: CDR1 LNHDA, CDR2 SQIVND (reference sequence). General study points: Separation of ophthalmopathy from stable hyperthyroidism was achieved by a 13 V-J model.

RNA transcripts were the template for amplifying TCR beta CDR3 regions. Carried out on the TCR CDR3, a first-round RT-PCR used the HTBI primer set. TCRdb independently ran MiXCR on the multiplex PCR reads; one entry per CDR3 protein. This table has around 360,000 distinct CDR3 sequences, about 15% appearing once. This clonotype was seen once. Its antigen is not identified. Clinical symptoms, serum thyroxine, TRAb, thyroid ultrasound and orbital computed tomography established diagnosis. The clonotype originates from a woman aged 55-75 years with Graves' ophthalmopathy. The specimen was blood. The rearrangement links TRBV19 to TRBJ1-5, with D perhaps TRBD1 (5 bases). CDR3 protein: CASRSLGVDQPQHF. As DNA, the CDR3 is TGTGCCAGTCGCTCCCTAGGGGTTGATCAGCCCCAGCATTTT. Looking up the rest from reference TRBV19 and TRBJ1-5 gives the full variable domain: DGGITQSPKYLFRKEGQNVTLSCEQNLNHDAMYWYRQDPGQGLRLIYYSQIVNDFQKGDIAEGYSVSREKKESFPLTVTSAQKNPTAFYLCASRSLGVDQPQHFGDGTRLSIL.